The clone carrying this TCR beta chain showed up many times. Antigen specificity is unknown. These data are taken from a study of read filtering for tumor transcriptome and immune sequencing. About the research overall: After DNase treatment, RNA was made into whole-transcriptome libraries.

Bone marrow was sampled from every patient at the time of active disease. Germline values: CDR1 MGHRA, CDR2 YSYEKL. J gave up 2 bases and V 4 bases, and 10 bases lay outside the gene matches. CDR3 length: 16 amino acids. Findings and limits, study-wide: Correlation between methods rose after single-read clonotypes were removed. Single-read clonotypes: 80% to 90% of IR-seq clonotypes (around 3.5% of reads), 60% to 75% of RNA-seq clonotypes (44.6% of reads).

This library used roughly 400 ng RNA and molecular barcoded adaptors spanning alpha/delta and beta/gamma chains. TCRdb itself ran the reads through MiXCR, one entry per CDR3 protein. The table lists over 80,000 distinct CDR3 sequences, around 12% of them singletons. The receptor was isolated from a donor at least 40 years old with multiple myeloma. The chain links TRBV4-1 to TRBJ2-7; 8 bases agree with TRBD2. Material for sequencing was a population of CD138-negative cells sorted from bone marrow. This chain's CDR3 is CASSRNLLAETYEQYF. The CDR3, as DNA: TGCGCCAGCAGCCGAAACCTACTAGCGGAAACCTACGAGCAGTACTTC.